These 26 T cell receptor beta chains originate from one sample sequenced in a study of PD-1 blockade in classical Hodgkin lymphoma. This table comes from immunoSEQ multiplex PCR, and its TCRdb copy is limited to in-frame clones, with some not included. Of 23,000 or so clones detected, nearly 80% appear once; the ten largest clones hold 6.5% to 7%. Following autologous stem cell transplantation, relapse occurred in every patient, and exposure to brentuximab vedotin varied. The material sequenced was peripheral blood mononuclear cells (PBMCs), taken at baseline. The receptors here all came from a human donor with classical Hodgkin lymphoma.

The rearrangement joins TRBV7-3 to TRBJ1-6, with a weak D call TRBD1 (5 bases). Germline lookup yields CDR1 SGHTA and CDR2 FQGTGA. Trimming stripped 4 bases from V and 7 bases from J, with 11 bases between. The CDR3 has 14 amino acids. CDR3 sequence reads: CASSSGTGNSPLHF. As DNA, the CDR3 is TGTGCCAGCAGCTCCGGGACGGGAAATTCACCCCTCCACTTT.

The chain joins TRBV1 to TRBJ2-1; the table's D gene call, TRBD1, was not cross checked with the DNA. TRBV1 is listed as a pseudogene. The CDR3 totals 15 residues. The CDR3 is CTSSYRLPKGNEQFF. Here the CDR3 DNA reads TGCACCAGCAGCTACCGACTTCCCAAGGGGAATGAGCAGTTCTTC.

The V gene is TRBV6-1, the J gene TRBJ2-3; TRBD2 matches 12 bases. V shed 0 bases and J 5 bases; nucleotides not matched to a gene: 3. The CDR3 sequence is 16 residues long. Germline CDR1 and CDR2: MNHNS and SASEGT. CDR3: CASSEALAGGVDTQYF. In nucleotides, the CDR3 is TGTGCCAGCAGTGAAGCTCTAGCGGGGGGGGTAGATACGCAGTATTTT.

The V and J genes are TRBV19 and TRBJ2-7, with D perhaps TRBD1 or TRBD2 (6 bases each). The germline V gene encodes CDR1 LNHDA and CDR2 SQIVND (reference sequence). This CDR3 spans 15 amino acids. The V end was cut by 0 bases, the J end by 0 bases, with 9 bases between. CDR3 bases: TGTGCCAGTAGTATAGATGGAGGGGGCTCCTACGAGCAGTACTTC. Amino acid sequence: CASSIDGGGSYEQYF.

The chain links TRBV6-4 to TRBJ2-3; 10 bases are a match to TRBD2. The CDR3 covers 15 residues. Trimming at V came to 5 bases and at J to 6 bases, leaving 8 bases not matched to a gene. Germline CDR1 reads MRHNA; CDR2 reads SNTAGT. The CDR3 bases are TGTGCCAGCAGTAGAGCGGGGGGGCTGGAGGATACGCAGTATTTT. Its translation is CASSRAGGLEDTQYF.

The rearrangement joins TRBV4-3 to TRBJ1-5, with D maybe TRBD1 (6 bases). The V end lost 0 bases, the J end lost 7 bases, and 13 bases lay between the germline ends. The CDR3 contains 15 residues. Germline V gives CDR1 LGHNA, CDR2 YSLEER. The DNA of the CDR3 is TGCGCCAGCAGCCAAGATATAGGGGGGCGACAGCCCCAGCATTTT. Encoded protein: CASSQDIGGRQPQHF.

The table lists this clone with a few counts. CDR3 nucleotides: TGTGCCAGCAGCCTCGGCGTGGGGACAGCCAAAAACATTCAGTACTTC. Its translation is CASSLGVGTAKNIQYF. The chain links TRBV6-6 to TRBJ2-4; D may match TRBD1 or TRBD2 (5 bases each). Trimming cost V 6 bases and J 0 bases, with 15 bases left between them. The CDR3 consists of 16 residues. The germline V gene has CDR1 MNHNY and CDR2 SVGAGI (reference sequence).

This chain connects TRBV18 to TRBJ1-4; 7 nucleotides match TRBD1. The trim removed 6 bases at V and 8 bases at J, leaving 6 bases unmatched. Germline CDR1 reads KGHSH; CDR2 reads LQKENI. CDR3 length equals 13 residues. The CDR3 here is CASSITGEEKLFF. In nucleotides, the CDR3 is TGTGCCAGCTCCATAACAGGGGAGGAAAAACTGTTTTTT.

The V call is TRBV5-1, the J call TRBJ2-7, with unresolved D. In germline, CDR1 is SGHRS, CDR2 YFSETQ. CDR3 length: 12 residues. V gave up 0 bases and J gave up 6 bases, with 7 bases separating them. CDR3 region: CASSLDEAEQYF. DNA for the CDR3: TGCGCCAGCAGCTTGGATGAGGCCGAGCAGTACTTC.

This clone appeared a single time. The V gene is TRBV7-9, the J gene TRBJ2-6; the D is unclear. V was clipped by 1 base and J by 0 bases, with 7 bases between them. In germline, CDR1 is SEHNR, CDR2 FQNEAQ (reference sequence). CDR3 length equals 16 residues. The CDR3 DNA follows: TGTGCCAGCAGCTTAGAAGGGATCTCTGGGGCCAACGTCCTGACTTTC. It yields the protein CASSLEGISGANVLTF.

CDR3 nucleotides: TGTGCCATCACCGGGACTAGCGGGGGAAGTAGCACCGGGGAGCTGTTTTTT. Amino acids: CAITGTSGGSSTGELFF. The chain combines TRBV10-3 with TRBJ2-2, with 14 bases fitting TRBD2. Per the germline V gene, CDR1 is ENHRY and CDR2 is SYGVKD. With V trimmed by 7 bases and J by 4 bases, 8 bases remained unmatched. This CDR3 is built from 17 residues.

The V and J genes are TRBV4-2 and TRBJ2-7; D is unresolved. The CDR3 sequence is 15 residues long. V was trimmed by 4 bases and J by 6 bases, leaving 19 bases between them. CDR1 and CDR2 (germline): LGHNA, YNFKEQ. The CDR3 here is CASSPTELPYVEQYF. In DNA form, the CDR3 reads TGTGCCAGCAGCCCAACAGAGCTACCCTACGTCGAGCAGTACTTC.

The chain uses TRBV9 and TRBJ2-1; 10 bases are a match to TRBD1. Germline V gives CDR1 SGDLS, CDR2 YYNGEE. This CDR3 spans 16 amino acids. Trimming cost V 0 bases and J 9 bases; bases outside gene matches: 9. The DNA for the CDR3 is TGTGCCAGCAGCGTAGGGGGACAGGGGCTAGGTGGTGAGCAGTTCTTC. This gives the protein CASSVGGQGLGGEQFF. The full variable domain, completed using reference TRBV9 and TRBJ2-1, is DSGVTQTPKHLITATGQRVTLRCSPRSGDLSVYWYQQSLDQGLQFLIQYYNGEERAKGNILERFSAQQFPDLHSELNLSSLELGDSALYFCASSVGGQGLGGEQFFGPGTRLTVL.

V and J are TRBV5-5 and TRBJ1-1, with D perhaps TRBD1 (5 bases). The length of the CDR3 is 15 residues. V lost 4 bases and J lost 4, with 17 bases in between. Per the germline V gene, CDR1 is SGHKS and CDR2 is YYEKEE (reference sequence). CDR3 region: CASSRGTRGSTEAFF. CDR3 nucleotide sequence: TGTGCCAGCAGCCGTGGGACCCGGGGGAGCACTGAAGCTTTCTTT.

The chain couples TRBV4-3 to TRBJ1-2; 7 nucleotides agree with TRBD1. This CDR3 spans 15 amino acids. V gave up 1 base and J gave up 7 bases; unmatched junction bases: 9. Germline assignment: CDR1 LGHNA and CDR2 YSLEER. For the CDR3, the DNA is TGCGCCAGCAGCCAAGGGGACAGCTTCTATAGTGGCTACACCTTC. It specifies CASSQGDSFYSGYTF.

This clone was counted once. V usage is TRBV6-5 and J usage is TRBJ1-6, with no clear D. CDR1 is MNHEY, CDR2 SVGAGI, per germline. CDR3 length: 14 amino acids. V was clipped by 6 bases and J by 5 bases, with 11 bases between them. The CDR3 region has the DNA TGTGCCAGCAGCCCGACGGCCAATAATTCACCCCTCCACTTT. Its translation is CASSPTANNSPLHF.

Here the CDR3 reads CAWSVQGASRNYGYTF. The DNA for the CDR3 is TGTGCCTGGAGTGTACAGGGGGCAAGTAGAAACTATGGCTACACCTTC. The chain couples TRBV30 to TRBJ1-2, with 9 bases lining up with TRBD1. The germline CDR1 and CDR2 sequences are GTSNPN and SVGIG (reference sequence). The CDR3 is made up of 16 amino acids. V shed 0 bases and J 2 bases; nucleotides not matched to a gene: 7.

V and J are TRBV30 and TRBJ1-5; D uncertain. V was clipped by 2 bases and J by 0 bases, with 5 bases between them. Germline V lookup: CDR1 GTSNPN, CDR2 SVGIG (reference sequence). The CDR3 loop spans 13 amino acids. The CDR3: CAWSTSSNQPQHF. CDR3 DNA sequence: TGTGCCTGGAGTACGAGTAGCAATCAGCCCCAGCATTTT.

This chain joins TRBV4-3 and TRBJ2-3; D gene unclear. Germline CDR1 LGHNA, CDR2 YSLEER. V was shortened by 1 base and J by 2 bases, with 7 bases between the two germline ends. There are 14 residues in the CDR3. This CDR3 is CASSQGVFTDTQYF. In DNA form, the CDR3 reads TGCGCCAGCAGCCAAGGAGTTTTCACAGATACGCAGTATTTT.

The chain couples TRBV7-9 to TRBJ2-3, with D maybe TRBD2 (5 bases). This CDR3 spans 16 amino acids. Trimming removed 3 bases from V and 2 bases from J, with 15 bases in between. From germline, CDR1 is SEHNR and CDR2 FQNEAQ (reference sequence). Written as DNA, the CDR3 is TGTGCCAGCAGCTTGCGGATCCGGGGAGACACAGATACGCAGTATTTT. Protein: CASSLRIRGDTDTQYF. Based on the CDR3 plus reference TRBV7-9 and TRBJ2-3, the full variable domain is DTGVSQNPRHKITKRGQNVTFRCDPISEHNRLYWYRQTLGQGPEFLTYFQNEAQLEKSRLLSDRFSAERPKGSFSTLEIQRTEQGDSAMYLCASSLRIRGDTDTQYFGPGTRLTVL.

The genes are TRBV6-1 and TRBJ2-5; TRBD2 might be the D (6 bases). CDR3 length equals 11 residues. Germline V gene sequence: CDR1 MNHNS, CDR2 SASEGT. V was trimmed by 2 bases and J by 12 bases, leaving 10 bases between them. The CDR3: CASSELGGEYF. For the CDR3, the DNA is TGTGCCAGCAGTGAACTGGGGGGTGAGTACTTC.

This chain links TRBV4-2 with TRBJ1-4; 8 bases map to TRBD1. The junction had 7 bases not matched to a gene; V was cut back by 1 base and J by 3 bases. The CDR3 contains 17 residues. The germline V gene encodes CDR1 LGHNA and CDR2 YNFKEQ. The CDR3 sequence is CASSQVDRGRANEKLFF. For the CDR3, the DNA is TGTGCCAGCAGCCAAGTAGACAGGGGAAGGGCTAATGAAAAACTGTTTTTT.

The V and J genes are TRBV27 and TRBJ2-3; 9 bases are a match to TRBD2. With V trimmed by 8 bases and J by 7 bases, 4 bases remained unmatched. Germline-derived CDR1 and CDR2 are MNHEY and SMNVEV (reference sequence). This CDR3 contains 12 residues. CDR3 residues: CASRAGGYTQYF. The CDR3 DNA sequence: TGTGCCAGCCGCGCGGGGGGGTATACGCAGTATTTT.

The chain employs TRBV18 and TRBJ2-7; the match to TRBD1 covers 11 bases. V was pared by 2 bases and J by 5 bases, with 5 bases of the junction left unmatched. This CDR3 is 15 amino acids long. CDR1 is KGHSH, CDR2 LQKENI, per germline. The CDR3 sequence: CASSPGTGGSHEQYF. The CDR3, as DNA: TGTGCCAGCTCACCAGGGACAGGGGGTTCCCACGAGCAGTACTTC.

This rearrangement joins TRBV5-1 to TRBJ2-7, with 9 bases lining up with TRBD1. The CDR3 has 14 residues. Germline values: CDR1 SGHRS, CDR2 YFSETQ. Trimming removed 4 bases from V and 5 bases from J; junction bases left unmatched: 7. This CDR3 is CASSQGQGWNEQYF. The CDR3 DNA follows: TGCGCCAGCAGCCAAGGACAGGGGTGGAACGAGCAGTACTTC.

The V and J genes are TRBV29-1 and TRBJ2-3; TRBD2 matches at 7 bases. Germline V gene sequence: CDR1 SQVTM, CDR2 ANQGSEA. With V trimmed by 4 bases and J by 9 bases, 1 base remained unmatched. CDR3 length: 10 residues. CDR3 amino acids: CSVGGGTQYF. As DNA, the CDR3 is TGCAGCGTTGGGGGGGGGACGCAGTATTTT.